What follows are 29 T cell receptor beta chains derived from one specimen sequenced in a study of blood T cell repertoires in COVID-19 (TCRdb year 2020). Libraries were built with the immunoSEQ multiplex PCR assay. TCRdb re-hosts the immuneACCESS table, in-frame sequences only. Its copies lack some clones; in the studies checked, an unresolved V gene accounts for under half of them, and the cause for the rest is not known. This sample holds tens of thousands of clones; about 85% were observed only once. 5% to 5.5% of the sample is held by the ten biggest clonotypes. The sequenced sample was peripheral blood. These receptors came from a man between 65 and 85 years old with acute or convalescent COVID-19.

The chain is built from TRBV7-2 and TRBJ2-5; D possibly corresponds to TRBD1 (5 bases). The germline CDR1 and CDR2 sequences are SGHTA and FQGNSA. V lost 5 bases to trimming and J lost 1 base, with 11 bases between them. There are 14 residues in the CDR3. For the CDR3, the DNA is TGTGCCAGCAGCCTCCAGGGTACCCAAGAGACCCAGTACTTC. Amino acids: CASSLQGTQETQYF.

The V call is TRBV10-1, the J call TRBJ2-3; TRBD2 matches at 12 bases. CDR1 and CDR2 (germline): WNHNN, SYGVQD (reference sequence). Trimming at V came to 6 bases and at J to 4 bases, leaving 5 bases not matched to a gene. The CDR3 runs to 15 residues. DNA of the CDR3: TGCGCCAGCAGCCCGACTAGCGGGGGACCAGATACGCAGTATTTT. Translation: CASSPTSGGPDTQYF.

This chain connects TRBV2 to TRBJ1-4, with D tentatively TRBD1 (6 bases). This CDR3 comprises 12 residues. V was shortened by 10 bases and J by 14 bases, with 20 bases between the two germline ends. The V gene's germline CDR1 is SNHLY and CDR2 FYNNEI. The CDR3 DNA follows: TGTGCCATCCAAAATCGGACAGTTCGGCTGTTTTTT. It specifies CAIQNRTVRLFF.

The rearrangement uses TRBV9 and TRBJ1-3; tentatively, D is TRBD1 (6 bases). Germline V gene lookup returns CDR1 SGDLS and CDR2 YYNGEE. The V end lost 4 bases, the J end lost 7 bases, and 12 bases lay between the germline ends. The CDR3 has 13 residues. The DNA for the CDR3 is TGTGCCAGCAGCTACGGGAGGGGGAACACCATATATTTT. Protein product: CASSYGRGNTIYF. The full variable domain, rest sourced from reference TRBV9 and TRBJ1-3, is DSGVTQTPKHLITATGQRVTLRCSPRSGDLSVYWYQQSLDQGLQFLIQYYNGEERAKGNILERFSAQQFPDLHSELNLSSLELGDSALYFCASSYGRGNTIYFGEGSWLTVV.

This chain links TRBV19 with TRBJ1-6; 8 positions agree with TRBD1. The trim removed 4 bases at V and 7 bases at J, leaving 9 bases unmatched. In germline, CDR1 is LNHDA, CDR2 SQIVND (reference sequence). The CDR3 is 16 amino acids. The CDR3 DNA reads as TGTGCCAGTAGTACCTTCGGACAGGGAGGAAATTCACCCCTCCACTTT. Protein sequence: CASSTFGQGGNSPLHF.

The chain employs TRBV11-2 and TRBJ2-5; TRBD1 matches 8 bases. CDR3 length: 13 residues. Trimming took 5 bases from V and 2 from J; bases not matched to a gene: 1. The germline V gene encodes CDR1 SGHAT and CDR2 FQNNGV. DNA of the CDR3: TGTGCCAGCAGCGGGACAGGACAAGAGACCCAGTACTTC. Its translation: CASSGTGQETQYF.

This clone was counted only a few times. The gene calls are TRBV28 and TRBJ1-5; D is perhaps TRBD1 (5 bases). CDR1 is MDHEN, CDR2 SYDVKM, per germline. The CDR3 is 17 residues long. V was shortened by 0 bases and J by 1 base, with 13 bases between the two germline ends. In nucleotides, the CDR3 is TGTGCCAGCAGTTTATGGGGGCTCGGGGGGAGCAATCAGCCCCAGCATTTT. It translates to CASSLWGLGGSNQPQHF.

The rearrangement joins TRBV2 to TRBJ2-5, with 8 nucleotides matching TRBD2. This CDR3 comprises 15 residues. In germline, CDR1 is SNHLY, CDR2 FYNNEI. Trimming took 2 bases from V and 1 from J; bases not matched to a gene: 3. The chain's CDR3 is CASSERTSFQETQYF. Written as DNA, the CDR3 is TGTGCCAGCAGTGAAAGGACTAGCTTCCAAGAGACCCAGTACTTC.

This chain joins TRBV28 and TRBJ2-2; 15 nucleotides agree with TRBD2. Trimming removed 7 bases from V and 7 bases from J; junction bases left unmatched: 7. The CDR3 sequence is 16 residues long. Germline V gene data show CDR1 as MDHEN and CDR2 as SYDVKM. This chain's CDR3 is CASTGLAGGSYGELFF. The CDR3 coding sequence is TGTGCCAGCACCGGACTAGCGGGGGGGTCGTACGGGGAGCTGTTTTTT.

The V call is TRBV3-1 (or the pseudogene TRBV3-2), the J call TRBJ2-3, with D maybe TRBD2 (6 bases). The CDR3 spans 14 residues. The germline V and J ends were trimmed by 8 bases and 3 bases, with 15 bases remaining between them. Per the germline V gene, CDR1 is LGHDT and CDR2 is YNNKEL (reference sequence). In nucleotides, the CDR3 is TGTGCCAGCTCCCCGGGGGTTGGAACAGATACGCAGTATTTT. As protein: CASSPGVGTDTQYF.

V usage is TRBV5-1 and J usage is TRBJ2-5; 14 bases are a match to TRBD2. V was pared by 4 bases and J by 5 bases, with 7 bases of the junction left unmatched. The CDR3 sequence is 16 residues long. CDR1 is SGHRS, CDR2 YFSETQ, per germline. CDR3 in amino acids: CASSRTSGGNWETQYF. Here the CDR3 DNA reads TGCGCCAGCAGCCGGACTAGCGGGGGGAATTGGGAGACCCAGTACTTC.

In nucleotides, the CDR3 is TGTGCCAGCAGTTACCCGACAGGCTCTGGAAACACCATATATTTT. It translates to CASSYPTGSGNTIYF. This chain connects TRBV6-6 to TRBJ1-3; D is perhaps TRBD1 (6 bases). V lost 2 bases and J lost 0, with 8 bases in between. CDR1 and CDR2 from the germline V gene are MNHNY and SVGAGI (reference sequence). The CDR3 consists of 15 residues.

The chain has TRBV5-1 and TRBJ2-5; the D gene is possibly TRBD2 (6 bases). CDR3 size: 15 residues. V gave up 0 bases and J gave up 3 bases, with 12 bases separating them. CDR1 SGHRS and CDR2 YFSETQ come from the germline V gene. CDR3 nucleotide sequence: TGCGCCAGCAGCTTGGGACTAGTCACCGAAGAGACCCAGTACTTC. Residues: CASSLGLVTEETQYF.

The chain employs TRBV5-1 and TRBJ2-7, with D perhaps matching TRBD2 (6 bases). Trimming pared 2 bases from V and 1 base from J, leaving 16 bases between. Per the germline V gene, CDR1 is SGHRS and CDR2 is YFSETQ. The length of the CDR3 is 16 residues. CDR3 nucleotide sequence: TGCGCCAGCAGCTTCTCAGGAGGGGCGAGGTCCTACGAGCAGTACTTC. Residues: CASSFSGGARSYEQYF. Filled out from reference TRBV5-1 and TRBJ2-7, the complete variable domain reads KAGVTQTPRYLIKTRGQQVTLSCSPISGHRSVSWYQQTPGQGLQFLFEYFSETQRNKGNFPGRFSGRQFSNSRSEMNVSTLELGDSALYLCASSFSGGARSYEQYFGPGTRLTVT.

The chain links TRBV9 to TRBJ2-7; 7 bases fit TRBD1. The V segment lost 1 base and the J segment 0 bases; nucleotides outside the gene matches: 13. The CDR3 has 18 amino acids. Germline CDR1 reads SGDLS; CDR2 reads YYNGEE. CDR3 region: CASSVRAETGPFSYEQYF. The CDR3 region has the DNA TGTGCCAGCAGCGTACGCGCCGAGACAGGGCCCTTCTCCTACGAGCAGTACTTC.

The V gene is TRBV15, the J gene TRBJ2-1; 11 nucleotides match TRBD2. Germline CDR1 LNHNV, CDR2 YYDKDF (reference sequence). The CDR3 is 14 residues long. V shed 3 bases and J 9 bases; nucleotides not matched to a gene: 4. CDR3 residues: CATSRTSGVGEQFF. In nucleotides, the CDR3 is TGTGCCACCAGCAGGACTAGCGGGGTTGGTGAGCAGTTCTTC. The variable domain in full, completed from reference TRBV15 and TRBJ2-1, reads DAMVIQNPRYQVTQFGKPVTLSCSQTLNHNVMYWYQQKSSQAPKLLFHYYDKDFNNEADTPDNFQSRRPNTSFCFLDIRSPGLGDTAMYLCATSRTSGVGEQFFGPGTRLTVL.

The chain joins TRBV19 to TRBJ1-2; 7 bases fit TRBD1. V gave up 7 bases and J gave up 1 base; unmatched junction bases: 18. This CDR3 region has 18 residues. Germline CDR1 reads LNHDA; CDR2 reads SQIVND (reference sequence). CDR3 residues: CASKDFLDRQGGNYGYTF. In DNA, the CDR3 is TGTGCCAGTAAAGATTTTTTGGACCGACAGGGCGGTAACTATGGCTACACCTTC.

This clone appeared a few times. The chain joins TRBV2 to TRBJ1-5; unclear D gene. The V end lost 7 bases, the J end lost 3 bases, and 10 bases lay between the germline ends. The CDR3 length is 13 residues. From germline, CDR1 is SNHLY and CDR2 FYNNEI. CDR3 loop: CASNQQINQPQHF. The CDR3 region has the DNA TGTGCCAGCAACCAACAGATCAATCAGCCCCAGCATTTT.

V gene TRBV2 combines with J gene TRBJ1-5, with a weak D call TRBD1 (6 bases). This CDR3 region has 13 residues. Germline V gene lookup returns CDR1 SNHLY and CDR2 FYNNEI. V lost 7 bases to trimming and J lost 3 bases, with 10 bases between them. In DNA form, the CDR3 reads TGTGCCAGCATGAGGGACACCAATCAGCCCCAGCATTTT. Translated: CASMRDTNQPQHF.

The V and J genes are TRBV6-2 or TRBV6-3 and TRBJ2-1, with TRBD2 matching 9 bases. Germline trimming cut 3 bases from V and 6 bases from J; bases unmatched to any gene: 6. This CDR3 contains 15 residues. CDR1 is MNHEY and CDR2 is SVGEGT in the germline V gene. The CDR3 DNA reads as TGTGCCAGCAGTTATAGGCTAGCGGGGAGCAATGAGCAGTTCTTC. Amino acid sequence: CASSYRLAGSNEQFF.

The CDR3 bases are TGTGCCAGCAGTTCGCACAGGGCTTTATCCACCGGGGAGCTGTTTTTT. It encodes CASSSHRALSTGELFF. This chain uses TRBV27 with TRBJ2-2; tentative D call: TRBD1 (6 bases). Germline-derived CDR1 and CDR2 are MNHEY and SMNVEV (reference sequence). V was cut by 4 bases and J by 4 bases, with 16 bases left in between. The CDR3 is 16 amino acids.

CDR3 sequence (DNA): TGTGCCAGCAGCTCCGACAGGGGGCAAAACTATGGCTACACCTTC. It specifies CASSSDRGQNYGYTF. V and J are TRBV7-9 and TRBJ1-2, with 10 positions matching TRBD1. This CDR3 region has 15 residues. Germline assignment: CDR1 SEHNR and CDR2 FQNEAQ (reference sequence). V was clipped by 4 bases and J by 2 bases; unmatched bases: 4.

The chain uses TRBV4-2 and TRBJ1-1, with D unresolved. The CDR3 spans 14 residues. CDR1 and CDR2 (germline): LGHNA, YNFKEQ. Trimming took 1 base from V and 1 from J, leaving 7 bases between them. The CDR3 nucleotides are TGTGCCAGCAGCCAAGTATCAGAGAACACTGAAGCTTTCTTT. It specifies CASSQVSENTEAFF.

The J gene is TRBJ2-7, the V gene TRBV5-6; 8 nucleotides align to TRBD2. This CDR3 has 14 amino acids. Unmatched junction bases numbered 8, after V lost 3 bases and J lost 6 bases. Germline CDR1 is SGHDT and CDR2 is YYEEEE. The CDR3 nucleotides are TGTGCCAGCAGCTCGAGCGGGGGAAGTGGCGAGCAGTACTTC. It yields the protein CASSSSGGSGEQYF.

J is TRBJ2-3 and V is TRBV4-1; 10 bases map to TRBD2. The CDR3 extends over 16 amino acids. The trim removed 0 bases at V and 9 bases at J, leaving 9 bases unmatched. CDR1 and CDR2 from the germline V gene are MGHRA and YSYEKL. Here the CDR3 DNA reads TGCGCCAGCAGCCAAGAAGAGGCTAGCGGGGGAAGGACGCAGTATTTT. This gives the protein CASSQEEASGGRTQYF.

This clone was seen more than once but under ten times. The J gene is TRBJ2-2, the V gene TRBV27; tentative D call: TRBD2 (6 bases). The CDR3 consists of 15 residues. The V and J ends lost 5 bases and 1 base respectively, with 11 bases between them. Germline V gene sequence: CDR1 MNHEY, CDR2 SMNVEV (reference sequence). DNA of the CDR3: TGTGCCAGCAGTCCGGGACTTCTGAACACCGGGGAGCTGTTTTTT. Translating it yields CASSPGLLNTGELFF.

The J gene is TRBJ1-2, the V gene TRBV18; D is perhaps TRBD1 (5 bases). Trimming pared 3 bases from V and 4 bases from J, leaving 21 bases between. This CDR3 spans 17 amino acids. Germline V gene lookup returns CDR1 KGHSH and CDR2 LQKENI. The DNA of the CDR3 is TGTGCCAGCTCACCGTCACGGGTAGACAGACTGAGCTATGGCTACACCTTC. This codes for CASSPSRVDRLSYGYTF.

V and J are TRBV19 and TRBJ2-2, with a weak D call TRBD2 (6 bases). This CDR3 is built from 14 residues. CDR1 LNHDA and CDR2 SQIVND come from the germline V gene (reference sequence). V dropped 9 bases and J dropped 3 bases, with 14 bases sitting between them. The CDR3 DNA follows: TGTGCCAGCCAGAGGGAGCGGGACACCGGGGAGCTGTTTTTT. This encodes CASQRERDTGELFF.

The chain recombines TRBV3-1 (or the pseudogene TRBV3-2) with TRBJ1-2; 11 positions match TRBD1. The V gene's germline CDR1 is LGHDT and CDR2 YNNKEL (reference sequence). J lost 7 bases, V lost 4 bases, and 5 bases had no gene match. The CDR3 runs to 14 residues. In nucleotides, the CDR3 is TGTGCCAGCAGCCTTCGGACAGGGGGCTCTGGCTACACCTTC. Amino acid sequence: CASSLRTGGSGYTF.